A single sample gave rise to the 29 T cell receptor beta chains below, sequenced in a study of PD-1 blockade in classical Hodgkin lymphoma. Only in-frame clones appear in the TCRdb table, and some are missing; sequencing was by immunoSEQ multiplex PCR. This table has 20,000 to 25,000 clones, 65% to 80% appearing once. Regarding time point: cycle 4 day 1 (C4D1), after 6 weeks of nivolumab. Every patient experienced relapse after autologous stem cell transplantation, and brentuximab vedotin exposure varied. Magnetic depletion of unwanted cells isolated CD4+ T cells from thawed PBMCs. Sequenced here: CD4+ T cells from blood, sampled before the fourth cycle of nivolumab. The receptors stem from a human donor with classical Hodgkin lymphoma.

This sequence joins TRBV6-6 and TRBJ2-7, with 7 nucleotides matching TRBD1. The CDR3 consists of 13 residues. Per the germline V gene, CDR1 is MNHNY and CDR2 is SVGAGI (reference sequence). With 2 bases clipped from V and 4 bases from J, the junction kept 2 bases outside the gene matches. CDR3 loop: CASSYVRGYEQYF. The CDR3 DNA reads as TGTGCCAGCAGTTACGTCAGGGGGTACGAGCAGTACTTC.

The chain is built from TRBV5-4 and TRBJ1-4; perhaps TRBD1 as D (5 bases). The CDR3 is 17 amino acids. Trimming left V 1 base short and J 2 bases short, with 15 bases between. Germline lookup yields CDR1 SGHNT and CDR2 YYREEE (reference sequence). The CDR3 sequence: CASSLRAGSITNEKLFF. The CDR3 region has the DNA TGTGCCAGCAGCTTGCGGGCAGGGAGCATCACTAATGAAAAACTGTTTTTT.

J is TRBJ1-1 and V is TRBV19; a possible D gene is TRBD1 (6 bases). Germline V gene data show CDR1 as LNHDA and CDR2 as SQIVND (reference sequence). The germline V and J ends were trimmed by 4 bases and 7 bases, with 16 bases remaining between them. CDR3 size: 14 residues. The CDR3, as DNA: TGTGCCAGTAGTAGTCTACAGGGACCCGGTGAAGCTTTCTTT. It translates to CASSSLQGPGEAFF. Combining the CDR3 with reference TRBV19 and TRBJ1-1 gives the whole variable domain DGGITQSPKYLFRKEGQNVTLSCEQNLNHDAMYWYRQDPGQGLRLIYYSQIVNDFQKGDIAEGYSVSREKKESFPLTVTSAQKNPTAFYLCASSSLQGPGEAFFGQGTRLTVV.

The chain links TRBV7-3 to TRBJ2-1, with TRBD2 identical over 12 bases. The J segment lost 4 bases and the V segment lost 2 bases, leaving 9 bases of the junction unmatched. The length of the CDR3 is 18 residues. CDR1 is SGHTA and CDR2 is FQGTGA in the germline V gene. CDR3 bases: TGTGCCAGCAGCTTACGGATCCCTAGCGGGGGGGCTTACAATGAGCAGTTCTTC. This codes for CASSLRIPSGGAYNEQFF.

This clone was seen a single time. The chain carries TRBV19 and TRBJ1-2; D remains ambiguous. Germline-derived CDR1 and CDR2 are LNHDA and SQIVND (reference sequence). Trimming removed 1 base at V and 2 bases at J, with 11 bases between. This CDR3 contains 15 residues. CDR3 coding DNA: TGTGCCAGTAGTATAGGTGGAGGCTTGAACTATGGCTACACCTTC. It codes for CASSIGGGLNYGYTF.

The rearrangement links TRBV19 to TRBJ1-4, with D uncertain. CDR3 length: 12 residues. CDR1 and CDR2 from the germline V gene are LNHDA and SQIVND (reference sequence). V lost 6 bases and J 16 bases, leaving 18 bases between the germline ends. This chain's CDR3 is CASSRDRPGPFF. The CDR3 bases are TGTGCCAGTAGCCGGGATAGGCCCGGGCCGTTTTTT.

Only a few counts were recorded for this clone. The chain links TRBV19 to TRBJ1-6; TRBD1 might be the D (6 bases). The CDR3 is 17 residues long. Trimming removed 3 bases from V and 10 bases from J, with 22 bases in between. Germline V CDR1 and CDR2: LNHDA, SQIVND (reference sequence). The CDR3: CASSMGQGQSGASPLHF. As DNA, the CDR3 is TGTGCCAGTAGTATGGGGCAGGGACAAAGTGGAGCGTCACCCCTCCACTTT. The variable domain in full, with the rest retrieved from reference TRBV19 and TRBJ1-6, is DGGITQSPKYLFRKEGQNVTLSCEQNLNHDAMYWYRQDPGQGLRLIYYSQIVNDFQKGDIAEGYSVSREKKESFPLTVTSAQKNPTAFYLCASSMGQGQSGASPLHFGNGTRLTVT.

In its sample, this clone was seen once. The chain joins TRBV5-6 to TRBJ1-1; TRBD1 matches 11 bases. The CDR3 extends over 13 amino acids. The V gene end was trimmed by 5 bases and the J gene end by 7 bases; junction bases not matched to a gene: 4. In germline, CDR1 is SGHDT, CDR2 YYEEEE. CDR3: CASRRDRGNEAFF. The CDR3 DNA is TGTGCCAGCAGAAGGGACAGGGGGAATGAAGCTTTCTTT.

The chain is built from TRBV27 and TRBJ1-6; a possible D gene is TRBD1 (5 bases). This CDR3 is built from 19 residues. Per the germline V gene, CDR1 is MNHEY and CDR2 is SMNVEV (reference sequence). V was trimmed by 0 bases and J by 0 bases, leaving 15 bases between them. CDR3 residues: CASSLSRDLPSSYNSPLHF. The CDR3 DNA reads TGTGCCAGCAGTTTATCGAGGGACCTCCCGAGCTCCTATAATTCACCCCTCCACTTT.

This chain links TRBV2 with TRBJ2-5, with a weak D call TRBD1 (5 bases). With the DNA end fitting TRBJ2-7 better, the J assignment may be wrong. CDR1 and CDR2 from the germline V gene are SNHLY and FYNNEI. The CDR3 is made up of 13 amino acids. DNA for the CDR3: TGTGCCATGGACATGGTTAGCTCCTACGAGCAGTACTTC. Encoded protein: CAMDMVSSYEQYF.

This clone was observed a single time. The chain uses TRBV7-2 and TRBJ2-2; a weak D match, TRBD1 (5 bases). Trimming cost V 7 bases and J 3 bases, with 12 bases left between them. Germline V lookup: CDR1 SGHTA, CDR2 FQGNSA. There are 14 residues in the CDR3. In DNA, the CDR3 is TGTGCCAGCAACTACCAGGGATACACCGGGGAGCTGTTTTTT. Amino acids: CASNYQGYTGELFF.

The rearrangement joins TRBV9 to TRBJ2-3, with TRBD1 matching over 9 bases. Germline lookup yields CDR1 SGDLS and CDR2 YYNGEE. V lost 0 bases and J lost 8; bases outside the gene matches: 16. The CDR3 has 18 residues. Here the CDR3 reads CASSVVAGRDRDDSTQYF. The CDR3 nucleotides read TGTGCCAGCAGCGTAGTGGCGGGCCGGGACAGGGATGATTCTACGCAGTATTTT.

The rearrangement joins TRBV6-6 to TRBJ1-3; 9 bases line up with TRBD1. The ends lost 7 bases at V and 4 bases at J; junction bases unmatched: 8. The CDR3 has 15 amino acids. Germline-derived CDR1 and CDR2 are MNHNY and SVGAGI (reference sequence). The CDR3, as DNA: TGTGCCAGCATTGATACAGGGGGCGAAGGAAACACCATATATTTT. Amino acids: CASIDTGGEGNTIYF.

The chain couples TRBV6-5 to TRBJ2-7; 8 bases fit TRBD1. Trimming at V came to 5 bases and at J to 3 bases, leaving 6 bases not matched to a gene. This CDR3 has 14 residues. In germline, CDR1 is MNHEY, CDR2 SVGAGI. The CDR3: CASSRTGRGYEQYF. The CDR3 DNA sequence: TGTGCCAGCAGTAGGACAGGGAGAGGCTACGAGCAGTACTTC.

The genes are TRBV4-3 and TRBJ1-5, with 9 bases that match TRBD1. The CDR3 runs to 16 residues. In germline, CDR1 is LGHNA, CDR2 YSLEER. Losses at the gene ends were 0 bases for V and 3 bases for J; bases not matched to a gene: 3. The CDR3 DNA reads TGCGCCAGCAGCCAAGACGGGGACAGGGCCAATCAGCCCCAGCATTTT. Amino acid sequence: CASSQDGDRANQPQHF.

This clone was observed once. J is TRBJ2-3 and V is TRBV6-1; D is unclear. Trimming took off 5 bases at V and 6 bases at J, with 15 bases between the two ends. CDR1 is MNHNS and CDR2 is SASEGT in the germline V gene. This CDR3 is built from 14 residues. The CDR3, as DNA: TGTGCCAGCAGTTGGAAAGGCAGAGCCGATACGCAGTATTTT. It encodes CASSWKGRADTQYF.

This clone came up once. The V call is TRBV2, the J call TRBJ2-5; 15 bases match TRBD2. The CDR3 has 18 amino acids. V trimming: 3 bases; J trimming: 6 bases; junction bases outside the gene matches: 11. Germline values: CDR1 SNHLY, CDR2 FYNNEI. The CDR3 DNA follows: TGTGCCAGCAGTGATCTCCAGGGGACTAGCGGGGGGAGAAAGACCCAGTACTTC. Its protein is CASSDLQGTSGGRKTQYF.

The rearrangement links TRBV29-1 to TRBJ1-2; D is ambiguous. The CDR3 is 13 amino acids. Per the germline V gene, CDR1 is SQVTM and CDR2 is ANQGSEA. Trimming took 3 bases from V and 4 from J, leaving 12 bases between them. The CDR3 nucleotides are TGCAGCGTTGATCACGGGTTCTTCTATGGCTACACCTTC. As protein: CSVDHGFFYGYTF.

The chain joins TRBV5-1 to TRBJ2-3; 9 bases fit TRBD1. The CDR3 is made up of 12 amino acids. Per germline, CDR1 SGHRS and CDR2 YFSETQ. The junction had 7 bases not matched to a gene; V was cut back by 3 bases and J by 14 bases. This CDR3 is CASSWGTGLLYF. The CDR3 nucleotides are TGCGCCAGCAGCTGGGGGACAGGGTTACTGTATTTT.

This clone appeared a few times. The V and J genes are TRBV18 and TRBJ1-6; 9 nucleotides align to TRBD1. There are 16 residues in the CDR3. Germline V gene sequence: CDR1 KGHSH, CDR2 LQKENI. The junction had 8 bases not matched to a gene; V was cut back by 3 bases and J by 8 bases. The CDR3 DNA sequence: TGTGCCAGCTCACCTTATCCGGGACAGGGTGATTCACCCCTCCACTTT. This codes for CASSPYPGQGDSPLHF.

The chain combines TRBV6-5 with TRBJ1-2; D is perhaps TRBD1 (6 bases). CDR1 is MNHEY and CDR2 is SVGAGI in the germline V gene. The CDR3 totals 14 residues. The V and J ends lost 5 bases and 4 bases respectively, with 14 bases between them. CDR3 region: CASSTQGLLYGYTF. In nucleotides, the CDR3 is TGTGCCAGCAGTACACAGGGCCTCCTCTATGGCTACACCTTC.

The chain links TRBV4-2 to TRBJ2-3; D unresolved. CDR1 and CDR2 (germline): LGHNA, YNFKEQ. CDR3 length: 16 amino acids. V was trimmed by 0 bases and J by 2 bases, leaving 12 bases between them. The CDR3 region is CASSQDLEVATDTQYF. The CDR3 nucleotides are TGTGCCAGCAGCCAAGATCTAGAAGTGGCCACAGATACGCAGTATTTT.

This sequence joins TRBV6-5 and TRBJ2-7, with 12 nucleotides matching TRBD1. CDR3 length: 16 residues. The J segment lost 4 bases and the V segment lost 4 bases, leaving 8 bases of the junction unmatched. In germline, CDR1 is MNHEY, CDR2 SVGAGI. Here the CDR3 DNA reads TGTGCCAGCAGTTCTGGGACAGGGGGCGATGGGTACGAGCAGTACTTC. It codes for CASSSGTGGDGYEQYF.

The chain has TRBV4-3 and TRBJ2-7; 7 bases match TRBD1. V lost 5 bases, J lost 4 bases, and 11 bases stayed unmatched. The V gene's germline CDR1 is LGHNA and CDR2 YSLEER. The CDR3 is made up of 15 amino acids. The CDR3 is CASSARQGGLYEQYF. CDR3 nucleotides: TGCGCCAGCAGCGCACGACAGGGCGGCTTATACGAGCAGTACTTC.

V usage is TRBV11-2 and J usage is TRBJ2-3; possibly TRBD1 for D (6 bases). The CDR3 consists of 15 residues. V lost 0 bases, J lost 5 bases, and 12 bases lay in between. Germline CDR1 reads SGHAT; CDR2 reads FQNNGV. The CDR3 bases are TGTGCCAGCAGCTTAGACCCCAGGGGAATAGATACGCAGTATTTT. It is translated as CASSLDPRGIDTQYF.

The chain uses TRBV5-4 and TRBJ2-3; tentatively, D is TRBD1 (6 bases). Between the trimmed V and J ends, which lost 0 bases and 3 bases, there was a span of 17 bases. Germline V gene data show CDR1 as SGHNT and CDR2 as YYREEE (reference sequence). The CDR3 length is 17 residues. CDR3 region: CASSLGYRAARTDTQYF. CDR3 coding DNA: TGTGCCAGCAGCTTGGGATACAGGGCTGCAAGGACAGATACGCAGTATTTT.

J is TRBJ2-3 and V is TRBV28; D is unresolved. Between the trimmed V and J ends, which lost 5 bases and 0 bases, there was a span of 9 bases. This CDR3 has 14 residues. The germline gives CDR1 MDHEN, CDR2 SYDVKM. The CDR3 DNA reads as TGTGCCAGCAGTAAAGACCCGAGCACAGATACGCAGTATTTT. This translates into CASSKDPSTDTQYF. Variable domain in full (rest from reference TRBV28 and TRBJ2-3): DVKVTQSSRYLVKRTGEKVFLECVQDMDHENMFWYRQDPGLGLRLIYFSYDVKMKEKGDIPEGYSVSREKKERFSLILESASTNQTSMYLCASSKDPSTDTQYFGPGTRLTVL.

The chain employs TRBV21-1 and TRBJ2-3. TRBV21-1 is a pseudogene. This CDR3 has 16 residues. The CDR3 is CASSKVSASSTDTQYF. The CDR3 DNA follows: TGTGCCAGCAGCAAAGTGTCTGCATCTAGCACAGATACGCAGTATTTT.

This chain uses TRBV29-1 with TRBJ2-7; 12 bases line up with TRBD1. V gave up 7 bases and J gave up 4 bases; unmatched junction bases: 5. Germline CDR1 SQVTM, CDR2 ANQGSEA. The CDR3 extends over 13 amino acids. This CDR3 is CSAGQGAAYEQYF. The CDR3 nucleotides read TGCAGCGCGGGACAGGGGGCAGCATACGAGCAGTACTTC.